This entry lists 28 T cell receptor beta chains sequenced from one sample in a study of a mutant IDH1 vaccine in newly diagnosed glioma. These receptors are not linked to any known antigen. Assay used: immunoSEQ multiplex PCR; TCRdb lists only in-frame clones, some missing. The sample holds around 130,000 clones, around four fifths seen once. Time point described: week 11, during vaccination. Every single dose of the vaccine, 300 ug of mutant IDH1 20-mer peptide, came with topical imiquimod. Sequenced here: PBMCs, sampled from a glioma patient whose treatment included an IDH1 peptide vaccine. The receptors come from a man between 40 and 49 years old with glioma.

In this sample, this clone turned up a few times. V is TRBV7-8 and J is TRBJ1-5; 7 bases are shared with TRBD1. The J segment lost 6 bases and the V segment lost 1 base, leaving 9 bases of the junction unmatched. The CDR3 is 16 amino acids. CDR1 and CDR2 (germline): SGHVS, FQNEAQ. The CDR3: CASSLDGAGGTQPQHF. CDR3 bases: TGTGCCAGCAGCTTAGACGGGGCAGGGGGAACTCAGCCCCAGCATTTT.

The rearrangement links TRBV11-3 to TRBJ1-1, with D perhaps matching TRBD1 (6 bases). The length of the CDR3 is 14 residues. Trimming took off 5 bases at V and 1 base at J, with 11 bases between the two ends. Germline CDR1 is SGHNT and CDR2 is YENEEA. Here the CDR3 DNA reads TGTGCCAGCAGCCAGGGGCCTTCGAACACTGAAGCTTTCTTT. It codes for CASSQGPSNTEAFF.

J is TRBJ2-7 and V is TRBV30; D possibly matches TRBD1 or TRBD2 (6 bases each). The germline CDR1 and CDR2 sequences are GTSNPN and SVGIG (reference sequence). V was shortened by 3 bases and J by 4 bases, with 10 bases between the two germline ends. The CDR3 is 12 amino acids. The CDR3 nucleotides read TGTGCCTGGAGGGGGGGCTTTTACGAGCAGTACTTC. Translating it yields CAWRGGFYEQYF. Full variable domain (rest looked up from reference TRBV30 and TRBJ2-7): SQTIHQWPATLVQPVGSPLSLECTVEGTSNPNLYWYRQAAGRGLQLLFYSVGIGQISSEVPQNLSASRPQDRQFILSSKKLLLSDSGFYLCAWRGGFYEQYFGPGTRLTVT.

The chain links TRBV2 to TRBJ1-2; possible D gene TRBD1, 6 bases. The CDR3 is made up of 12 amino acids. Germline CDR1 reads SNHLY; CDR2 reads FYNNEI. The ends were cut back, 4 bases at V and 8 bases at J, with 11 bases in the middle. The CDR3 bases are TGTGCCAGCAGTGGAAGAGGGGGAGGCTACACCTTC. As protein: CASSGRGGGYTF.

The chain carries TRBV19 and TRBJ2-1, with 10 positions matching TRBD1. V lost 10 bases and J lost 7; bases outside the gene matches: 10. CDR1 LNHDA and CDR2 SQIVND come from the germline V gene (reference sequence). The CDR3 spans 14 residues. The CDR3: CAIGTGAVGNEQFF. In nucleotides, the CDR3 is TGTGCCATCGGGACAGGGGCGGTTGGTAATGAGCAGTTCTTC.

The table lists this clone with a few counts. The V and J genes are TRBV7-8 and TRBJ1-4; the match to TRBD1 covers 7 bases. After removal of 2 bases from V and 5 bases from J, the junction contained 5 bases not matched to a gene. CDR1 is SGHVS, CDR2 FQNEAQ, per germline. CDR3 length: 15 amino acids. The CDR3 nucleotides are TGTGCCAGCAGCTTATCGACAGGGCTGAATGAAAAACTGTTTTTT. As protein: CASSLSTGLNEKLFF.

V usage is TRBV18 and J usage is TRBJ2-7; 15 positions match TRBD2. After removal of 3 bases from V and 5 bases from J, the junction contained 2 bases not matched to a gene. CDR3 length: 15 residues. The germline gives CDR1 KGHSH, CDR2 LQKENI. DNA for the CDR3: TGTGCCAGCTCACCCTGGACTAGCGGGAGGGACGAGCAGTACTTC. It encodes CASSPWTSGRDEQYF.

The chain couples TRBV7-8 to TRBJ2-1; D remains ambiguous. The V and J ends lost 1 base and 6 bases respectively, with 7 bases between them. CDR1 is SGHVS and CDR2 is FQNEAQ in the germline V gene. The CDR3 has 13 amino acids. The CDR3 coding sequence is TGTGCCAGCAGCTTAGGCCCTGGCAATGAGCAGTTCTTC. Translating it yields CASSLGPGNEQFF.

The chain has TRBV2 and TRBJ2-3; no clear D gene. There are 17 residues in the CDR3. Germline loops: CDR1 SNHLY, CDR2 FYNNEI. The ends were cut back, 0 bases at V and 1 base at J, with 14 bases in the middle. The CDR3 sequence: CASSEALSAFGTDTQYF. In nucleotides, the CDR3 is TGTGCCAGCAGTGAAGCGCTTTCCGCCTTTGGCACAGATACGCAGTATTTT.

V and J are TRBV6-6 and TRBJ2-7; unclear D gene. Trimming removed 5 bases at V and 0 bases at J, with 17 bases between. This CDR3 has 16 residues. CDR1 and CDR2 (germline): MNHNY, SVGAGI (reference sequence). The CDR3 loop reads CASSRMLSPSSYEQYF. Written as DNA, the CDR3 is TGTGCCAGCAGTCGTATGCTATCGCCTAGCTCCTACGAGCAGTACTTC.

This rearrangement joins TRBV7-9 to TRBJ1-4, with TRBD1 identical over 7 bases. The CDR3 spans 15 residues. Germline V CDR1 and CDR2: SEHNR, FQNEAQ (reference sequence). The V and J ends lost 6 bases and 5 bases, in that order; junction bases with no gene match: 9. The CDR3 nucleotides are TGTGCCAGCAGTATTCCGGGACAGTCAAATGAAAAACTGTTTTTT. Translated: CASSIPGQSNEKLFF.

The chain links TRBV9 to TRBJ2-7; D gene unclear. The CDR3 loop spans 17 amino acids. Germline CDR1 reads SGDLS; CDR2 reads YYNGEE. Trimming stripped 4 bases from V and 0 bases from J, with 20 bases between. Written as DNA, the CDR3 is TGTGCCAGCAGCCCAAGTGGTGGGCTCTGGAGCTCCTACGAGCAGTACTTC. This codes for CASSPSGGLWSSYEQYF. Drawing the rest from reference TRBV9 and TRBJ2-7, the complete variable domain is DSGVTQTPKHLITATGQRVTLRCSPRSGDLSVYWYQQSLDQGLQFLIQYYNGEERAKGNILERFSAQQFPDLHSELNLSSLELGDSALYFCASSPSGGLWSSYEQYFGPGTRLTVT.

The chain employs TRBV7-2 and TRBJ1-3; 8 bases are shared with TRBD1. Per germline, CDR1 SGHTA and CDR2 FQGNSA. The CDR3 has 15 residues. Trimming cost V 4 bases and J 4 bases; bases outside gene matches: 6. CDR3 region: CASSSSGGGGNTIYF. For the CDR3, the DNA is TGTGCCAGCAGCTCGTCAGGGGGCGGCGGAAACACCATATATTTT.

J is TRBJ2-7 and V is TRBV30; a weak D match, TRBD2 (5 bases). The ends were cut back, 2 bases at V and 3 bases at J, with 8 bases in the middle. The CDR3 sequence is 12 residues long. The germline gives CDR1 GTSNPN, CDR2 SVGIG (reference sequence). The CDR3 DNA reads as TGTGCCTGGAGTCGGGGAAACTACGAGCAGTACTTC. This translates into CAWSRGNYEQYF.

V is TRBV11-2 and J is TRBJ2-1; D ambiguous. V lost 5 bases to trimming and J lost 5 bases, with 1 base between them. The CDR3 length is 10 residues. Germline V gene lookup returns CDR1 SGHAT and CDR2 FQNNGV. This chain's CDR3 is CASSHNEQFF. CDR3 nucleotides: TGTGCCAGCAGCCACAATGAGCAGTTCTTC. Variable domain in full (rest from reference TRBV11-2 and TRBJ2-1): EAGVAQSPRYKIIEKRQSVAFWCNPISGHATLYWYQQILGQGPKLLIQFQNNGVVDDSQLPKDRFSAERLKGVDSTLKIQPAKLEDSAVYLCASSHNEQFFGPGTRLTVL.

The J gene is TRBJ2-5, the V gene TRBV7-6; 9 bases map to TRBD1. The V gene's germline CDR1 is SGHVS and CDR2 FNYEAQ. The CDR3 runs to 19 residues. The J segment lost 4 bases and the V segment lost 4 bases, leaving 19 bases of the junction unmatched. The CDR3 sequence is CASSSLGLLTGGVGETQYF. CDR3 sequence (DNA): TGTGCCAGCAGCTCCTTAGGCCTTCTGACAGGGGGAGTGGGAGAGACCCAGTACTTC. The variable domain in full, completed from reference TRBV7-6 and TRBJ2-5, reads GAGVSQSPRYKVTKRGQDVALRCDPISGHVSLYWYRQALGQGPEFLTYFNYEAQQDKSGLPNDRFSAERPEGSISTLTIQRTEQRDSAMYRCASSSLGLLTGGVGETQYFGPGTRLLVL.

The chain is built from TRBV29-1 and TRBJ2-3; a weak D match, TRBD1 (6 bases). Germline V gene sequence: CDR1 SQVTM, CDR2 ANQGSEA. Trimming cost V 3 bases and J 4 bases, with 11 bases left between them. The CDR3 contains 13 residues. Here the CDR3 reads CSVEQGRSDTQYF. For the CDR3, the DNA is TGCAGCGTTGAGCAGGGGCGGTCAGATACGCAGTATTTT.

This clone came up a few times. This chain uses TRBV28 with TRBJ2-7; D possibly corresponds to TRBD2 (5 bases). The CDR3 has 11 residues. The V end lost 5 bases, the J end lost 7 bases, and 9 bases lay between the germline ends. Looked up from germline, CDR1 is MDHEN and CDR2 is SYDVKM. The CDR3: CASSIQREQYF. The CDR3 nucleotides are TGTGCCAGCAGTATCCAGCGGGAGCAGTACTTC.

This clone occurred a few times. At one boundary the junction diverges from the germline segment, which might be a read error. This chain links TRBV6-5 with TRBJ1-5, with 10 bases aligning to TRBD1. Germline V CDR1 and CDR2: MNHEY, SVGAGI. CDR3 size: 14 residues. CDR3 in DNA: TGTGCCAGCAGTGACTCCTACCGGACAGGGGGGTTTCATTTT. Residues: CASSDSYRTGGFHF.

This clone was detected once. This chain connects TRBV6-6 to TRBJ1-2; 7 bases fit TRBD1. J was trimmed by 6 bases and V by 3 bases; bases with no gene match: 7. The length of the CDR3 is 14 residues. Germline loops: CDR1 MNHNY, CDR2 SVGAGI (reference sequence). As DNA, the CDR3 is TGTGCCAGCAGTTATTCCGGGACAGTCGATGGCTACACCTTC. It is translated as CASSYSGTVDGYTF.

The chain recombines TRBV10-2 with TRBJ2-7; D gene uncertain. The CDR3 has 12 residues. V lost 4 bases to trimming and J lost 6 bases, with 10 bases between them. Germline CDR1 and CDR2: WSHSY and SAAADI. CDR3 region: CASSVVMREQYF. The CDR3 DNA sequence: TGCGCCAGCAGTGTGGTGATGCGCGAGCAGTACTTC.

The chain employs TRBV2 and TRBJ2-5; the D gene is possibly TRBD2 (6 bases). Germline V CDR1 and CDR2: SNHLY, FYNNEI. Trimming left V 8 bases short and J 5 bases short, with 15 bases between. The CDR3 has 13 amino acids. The CDR3 loop reads CASGDSGEETQYF. Written as DNA, the CDR3 is TGTGCCAGCGGGGATTCGGGGGAGGAGACCCAGTACTTC. The full variable domain, completed using reference TRBV2 and TRBJ2-5, is EPEVTQTPSHQVTQMGQEVILRCVPISNHLYFYWYRQILGQKVEFLVSFYNNEISEKSEIFDDQFSVERPDGSNFTLKIRSTKLEDSAMYFCASGDSGEETQYFGPGTRLLVL.

This clone was seen once. This chain links TRBV11-3 with TRBJ1-1; D gene unclear. The CDR3 loop spans 13 amino acids. Germline V CDR1 and CDR2: SGHNT, YENEEA. Trimming took off 8 bases at V and 0 bases at J, with 10 bases between the two ends. The CDR3 loop reads CASRRDMNTEAFF. DNA of the CDR3: TGTGCCAGCCGCAGAGATATGAACACTGAAGCTTTCTTT.

V and J are TRBV7-2 and TRBJ2-3; possible D gene TRBD2, 6 bases. Deletions cut 5 bases from V and 6 bases from J, with 24 bases between. CDR1 is SGHTA and CDR2 is FQGNSA in the germline V gene. The CDR3 runs to 17 residues. The CDR3: CASSPSATRRGRDTQYF. The CDR3 coding sequence is TGTGCCAGCAGCCCATCAGCGACCAGGCGTGGGAGGGATACGCAGTATTTT.

The genes are TRBV19 and TRBJ2-3; D may be TRBD1 (5 bases). CDR1 is LNHDA and CDR2 is SQIVND in the germline V gene (reference sequence). The V and J ends lost 6 bases and 1 base respectively, with 20 bases between them. CDR3 length: 17 amino acids. As DNA, the CDR3 is TGTGCCAGTAGAAGAAGACATGGGGAAGGGGGCACAGATACGCAGTATTTT. Protein product: CASRRRHGEGGTDTQYF. The entire variable domain, with the rest obtained from reference TRBV19 and TRBJ2-3, is as follows: DGGITQSPKYLFRKEGQNVTLSCEQNLNHDAMYWYRQDPGQGLRLIYYSQIVNDFQKGDIAEGYSVSREKKESFPLTVTSAQKNPTAFYLCASRRRHGEGGTDTQYFGPGTRLTVL.

The V and J genes are TRBV5-1 and TRBJ1-2; TRBD1 agrees at 12 bases. Germline V gene data show CDR1 as SGHRS and CDR2 as YFSETQ. J was trimmed by 6 bases and V by 1 base; bases with no gene match: 7. The CDR3 extends over 16 amino acids. The CDR3, as DNA: TGCGCCAGCAGCTTGTTTAGGGGACAGGGGGCGAATGGCTACACCTTC. This sequence encodes CASSLFRGQGANGYTF.

J is TRBJ1-6 and V is TRBV2; 9 bases are shared with TRBD1. This CDR3 comprises 16 residues. CDR1 is SNHLY and CDR2 is FYNNEI in the germline V gene. Unmatched junction bases numbered 7, after V lost 5 bases and J lost 5 bases. CDR3 region: CASSIDRGINNSPLHF. The CDR3 DNA follows: TGTGCCAGCAGTATCGACAGGGGGATTAATAATTCACCCCTCCACTTT.

CDR3 loop: CAISEPGQLNEQFF. The CDR3 coding sequence is TGTGCCATCAGTGAGCCTGGACAGCTCAATGAGCAGTTCTTC. The chain couples TRBV10-3 to TRBJ2-1; a weak D match, TRBD1 (6 bases). Trimming stripped 2 bases from V and 6 bases from J, with 11 bases between. Germline V gene sequence: CDR1 ENHRY, CDR2 SYGVKD. The CDR3 is 14 residues long.